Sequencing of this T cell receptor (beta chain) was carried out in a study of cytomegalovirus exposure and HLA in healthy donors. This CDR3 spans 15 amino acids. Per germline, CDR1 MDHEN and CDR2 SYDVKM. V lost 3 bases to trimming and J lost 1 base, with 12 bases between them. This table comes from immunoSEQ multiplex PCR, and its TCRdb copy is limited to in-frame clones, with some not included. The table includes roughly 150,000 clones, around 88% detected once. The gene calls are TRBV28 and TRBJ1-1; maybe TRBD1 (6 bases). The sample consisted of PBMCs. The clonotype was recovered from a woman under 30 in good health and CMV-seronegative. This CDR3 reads CASSFGGQPNTEAFF. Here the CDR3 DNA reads TGTGCCAGCAGTTTTGGCGGACAGCCGAACACTGAAGCTTTCTTT.